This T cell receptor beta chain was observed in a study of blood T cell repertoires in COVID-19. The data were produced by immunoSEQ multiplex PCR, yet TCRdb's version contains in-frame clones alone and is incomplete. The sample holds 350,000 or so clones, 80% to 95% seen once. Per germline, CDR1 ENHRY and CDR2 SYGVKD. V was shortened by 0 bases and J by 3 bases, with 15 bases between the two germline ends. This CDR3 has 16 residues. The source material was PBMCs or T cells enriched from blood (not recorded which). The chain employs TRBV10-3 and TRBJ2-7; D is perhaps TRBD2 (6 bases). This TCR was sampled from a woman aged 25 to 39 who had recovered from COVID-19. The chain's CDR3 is CAISESLGRGNYEQYF. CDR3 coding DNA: TGTGCCATCAGTGAGTCATTGGGACGGGGGAACTACGAGCAGTACTTC.